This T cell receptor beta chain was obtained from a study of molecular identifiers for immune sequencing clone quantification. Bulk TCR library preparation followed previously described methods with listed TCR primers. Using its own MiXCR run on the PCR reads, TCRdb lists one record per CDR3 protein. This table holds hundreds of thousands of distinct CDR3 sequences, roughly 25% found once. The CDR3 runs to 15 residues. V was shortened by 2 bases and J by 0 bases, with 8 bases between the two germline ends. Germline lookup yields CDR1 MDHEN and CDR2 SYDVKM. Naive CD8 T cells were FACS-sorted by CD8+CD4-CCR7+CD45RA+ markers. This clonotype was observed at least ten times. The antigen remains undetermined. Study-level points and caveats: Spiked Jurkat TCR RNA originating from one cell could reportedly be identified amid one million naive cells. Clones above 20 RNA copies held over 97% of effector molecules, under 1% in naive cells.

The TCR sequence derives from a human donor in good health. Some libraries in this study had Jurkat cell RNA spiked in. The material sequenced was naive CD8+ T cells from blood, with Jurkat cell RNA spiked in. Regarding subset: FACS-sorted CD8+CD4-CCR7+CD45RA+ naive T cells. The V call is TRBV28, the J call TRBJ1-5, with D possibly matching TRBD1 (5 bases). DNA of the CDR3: TGTGCCAGCAGTTTAGGACAACATAGCAATCAGCCCCAGCATTTT. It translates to CASSLGQHSNQPQHF.